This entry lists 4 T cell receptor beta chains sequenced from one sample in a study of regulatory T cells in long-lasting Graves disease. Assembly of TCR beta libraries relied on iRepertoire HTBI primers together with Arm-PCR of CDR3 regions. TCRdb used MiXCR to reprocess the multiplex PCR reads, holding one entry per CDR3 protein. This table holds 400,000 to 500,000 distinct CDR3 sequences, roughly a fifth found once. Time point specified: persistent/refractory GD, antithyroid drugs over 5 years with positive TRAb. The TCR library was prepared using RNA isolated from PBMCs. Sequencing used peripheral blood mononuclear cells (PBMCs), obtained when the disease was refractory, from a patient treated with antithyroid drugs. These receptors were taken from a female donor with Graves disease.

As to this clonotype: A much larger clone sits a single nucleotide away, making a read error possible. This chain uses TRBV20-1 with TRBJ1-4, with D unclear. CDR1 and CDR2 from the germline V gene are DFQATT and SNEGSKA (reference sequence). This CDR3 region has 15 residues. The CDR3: CSARDFGPKDEELFF. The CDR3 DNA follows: TGCAGTGCTAGAGATTTCGGCCCTAAGGATGAAGAACTGTTTTTT.

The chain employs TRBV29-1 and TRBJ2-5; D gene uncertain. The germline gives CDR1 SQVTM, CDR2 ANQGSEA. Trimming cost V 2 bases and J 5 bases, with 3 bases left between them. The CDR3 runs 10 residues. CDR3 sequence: CSVEPETQYF. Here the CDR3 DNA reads TGCAGCGTTGAACCGGAGACCCAGTACTTC. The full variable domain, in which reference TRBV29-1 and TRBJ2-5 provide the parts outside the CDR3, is SAVISQKPSRDICQRGTSLTIQCQVDSQVTMMFWYRQQPGQSLTLIATANQGSEATYESGFVIDKFPISRPNLTFSTLTVSNMSPEDSSIYLCSVEPETQYFGPGTRLLVL.

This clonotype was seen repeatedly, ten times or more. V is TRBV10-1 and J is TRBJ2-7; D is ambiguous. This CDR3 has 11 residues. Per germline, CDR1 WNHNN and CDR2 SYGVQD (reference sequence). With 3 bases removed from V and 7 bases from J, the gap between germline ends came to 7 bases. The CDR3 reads CASSDSLEQYF. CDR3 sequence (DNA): TGCGCCAGCAGTGATAGTTTGGAGCAGTACTTC.

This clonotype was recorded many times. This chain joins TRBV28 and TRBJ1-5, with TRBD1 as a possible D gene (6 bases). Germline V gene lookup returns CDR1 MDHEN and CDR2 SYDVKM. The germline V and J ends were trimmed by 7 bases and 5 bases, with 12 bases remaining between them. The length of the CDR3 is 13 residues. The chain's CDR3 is CASNRERDQPQHF. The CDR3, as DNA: TGTGCCAGCAACAGGGAAAGGGATCAGCCCCAGCATTTT.